This TCR beta chain was sequenced in a study of T-cell memory formation after mild COVID-19. The V and J ends lost 1 base and 3 bases respectively, with 9 bases between them. CDR3 size: 14 residues. Worth noting for this clonotype: No antigen is known for it.

The TCR alpha and TCR beta cDNA libraries, bearing sample barcodes and UMIs, were generated by 5'RACE using constant-segment primers. TCRdb itself ran the 5' RACE reads through MiXCR, one entry per CDR3 protein. The sample includes 150,000 to 200,000 distinct CDR3 sequences, roughly 15% of them seen just once. Study-level results: Whether second-wave clones peaking at day 37 were SARS-CoV-2 specific went unconfirmed.

This TCR came from an adult woman who had mild COVID-19 (a few samples of this study predate the infection). Cell type and time point are not known. Input material: PBMCs or a T cell subset sorted from them (not recorded which). The V call is TRBV12-3 or TRBV12-4, the J call TRBJ2-5; the D gene is possibly TRBD1 (5 bases). The DNA for the CDR3 is TGTGCCAGCAGTTTAGTAGCCAGGGAAGAGACCCAGTACTTC. This codes for CASSLVAREETQYF.